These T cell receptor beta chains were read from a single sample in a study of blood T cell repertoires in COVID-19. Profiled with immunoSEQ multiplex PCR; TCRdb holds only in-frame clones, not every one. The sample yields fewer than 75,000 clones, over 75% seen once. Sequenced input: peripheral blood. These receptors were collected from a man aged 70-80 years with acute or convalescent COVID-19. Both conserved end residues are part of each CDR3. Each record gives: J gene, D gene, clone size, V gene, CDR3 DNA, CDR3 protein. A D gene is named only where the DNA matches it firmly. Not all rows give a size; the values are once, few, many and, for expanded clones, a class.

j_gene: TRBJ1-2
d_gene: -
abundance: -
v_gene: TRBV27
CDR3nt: TGTGCCAGCAGTTTATCCGGGGTCTATGGCTACACCTTC
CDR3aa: CASSLSGVYGYTF

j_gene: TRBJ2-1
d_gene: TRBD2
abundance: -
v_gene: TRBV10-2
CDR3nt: TGCGCCAGCAGTGAGTCGACGACTAGCAACTACAATGAGCAGTTCTTC
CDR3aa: CASSESTTSNYNEQFF

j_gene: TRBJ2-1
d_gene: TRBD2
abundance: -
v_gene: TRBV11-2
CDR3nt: TGTGCCAGCAGCTCAACTAGCGGGGGGATCAATGAGCAGTTCTTC
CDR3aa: CASSSTSGGINEQFF

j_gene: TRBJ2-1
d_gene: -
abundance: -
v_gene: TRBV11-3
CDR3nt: TGTGCCAGCAGCACCCGGGACGGTGGCGGGGGCCCCTACAATGAGCAGTTCTTC
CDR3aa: CASSTRDGGGGPYNEQFF

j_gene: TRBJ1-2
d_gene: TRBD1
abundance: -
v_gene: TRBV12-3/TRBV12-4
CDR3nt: TGTGCCAGCAGTCGGACAGGGCCGGGAGGCTACACCTTC
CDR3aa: CASSRTGPGGYTF

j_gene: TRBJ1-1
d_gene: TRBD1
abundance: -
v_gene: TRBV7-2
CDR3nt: TGTGCCAGCAGCTTCGTGACAGGGTACCTCGCTGAAGCTTTCTTT
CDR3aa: CASSFVTGYLAEAFF

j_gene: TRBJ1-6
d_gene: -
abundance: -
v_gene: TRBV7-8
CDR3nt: TGTGCCAGCAGCCAAACCGGGATCAACTATAATTCACCCCTCCACTTT
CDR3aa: CASSQTGINYNSPLHF

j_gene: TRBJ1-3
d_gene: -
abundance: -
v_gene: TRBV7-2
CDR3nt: TGTGCCAGCAGGACAGCCTATACCATATATTTT
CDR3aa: CASRTAYTIYF

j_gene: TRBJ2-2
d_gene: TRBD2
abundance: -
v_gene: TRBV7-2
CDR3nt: TGTGCCAGCAGCTTAGGACTAGCGGGGTCCATCGGGGAGCTGTTTTTT
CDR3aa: CASSLGLAGSIGELFF

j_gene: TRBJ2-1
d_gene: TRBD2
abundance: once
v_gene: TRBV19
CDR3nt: TGTGCCAGTAGTGAGATGGCTAGCGGGCCCTACAATGAGCAGTTCTTC
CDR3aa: CASSEMASGPYNEQFF

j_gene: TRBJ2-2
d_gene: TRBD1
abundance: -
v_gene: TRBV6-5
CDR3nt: TGTGCCAGCAGGGACAGGGGGGCGAACACCGGGGAGCTGTTTTTT
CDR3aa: CASRDRGANTGELFF

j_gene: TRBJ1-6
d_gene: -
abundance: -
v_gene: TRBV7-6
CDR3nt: TGTGCCAGCAGCTTAGATTTGGGGGGGAGATCACCCCTCCACTTT
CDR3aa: CASSLDLGGRSPLHF

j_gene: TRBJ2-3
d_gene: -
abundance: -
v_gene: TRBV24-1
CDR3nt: TGTGCCACCCGACAGGACGTAGCAGATACGCAGTATTTT
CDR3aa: CATRQDVADTQYF

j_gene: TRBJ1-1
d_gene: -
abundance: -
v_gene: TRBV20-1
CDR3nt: TGCAGTGCTAGTGGGACGGGTAGGGGCACTGAAGCTTTCTTT
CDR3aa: CSASGTGRGTEAFF